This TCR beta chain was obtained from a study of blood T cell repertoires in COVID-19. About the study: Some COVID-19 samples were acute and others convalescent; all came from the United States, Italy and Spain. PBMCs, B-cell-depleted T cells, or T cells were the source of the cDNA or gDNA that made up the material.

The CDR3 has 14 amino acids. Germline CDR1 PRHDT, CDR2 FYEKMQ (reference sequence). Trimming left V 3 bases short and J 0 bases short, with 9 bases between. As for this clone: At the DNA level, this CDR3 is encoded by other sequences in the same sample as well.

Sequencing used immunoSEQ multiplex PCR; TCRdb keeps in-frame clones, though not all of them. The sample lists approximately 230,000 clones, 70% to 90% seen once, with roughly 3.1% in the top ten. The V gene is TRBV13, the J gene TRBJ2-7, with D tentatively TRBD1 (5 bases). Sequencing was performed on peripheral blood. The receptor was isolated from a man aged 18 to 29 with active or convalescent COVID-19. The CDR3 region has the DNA TGTGCCAGCAGCTTGACAGCAAACTCCTACGAGCAGTACTTC. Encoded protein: CASSLTANSYEQYF.